What follows is one TCR beta chain and its context. The antigen is not known. Per the germline V gene, CDR1 is SGHDT and CDR2 is YYEEEE. The CDR3 covers 16 residues. V dropped 4 bases and J dropped 3 bases, with 18 bases sitting between them. The entry originates in a study of STAT3 mutations in large granular lymphocyte leukemia. Broader study findings: Every T-LGLL patient had at least one immunodominant TCRbeta clonotype.

Average productive template count per sample was some 44,000. The method was immunoSEQ multiplex PCR; TCRdb's version includes in-frame clones alone and lacks a portion of them. This sample has around 29,000 clones, with approximately 86% found just once. This chain links TRBV5-6 with TRBJ2-3; D perhaps matches TRBD2 (6 bases). Material: peripheral blood mononuclear cells. The sequence derives from a man between 60 and 75 years old with T-cell large granular lymphocyte leukemia. Some clones in this sample may be carry-over from other donors' samples. The DNA for the CDR3 is TGTGCCAGCAGCCCAAGGGACTTCCTGGGGACAGATACGCAGTATTTT. It specifies CASSPRDFLGTDTQYF.